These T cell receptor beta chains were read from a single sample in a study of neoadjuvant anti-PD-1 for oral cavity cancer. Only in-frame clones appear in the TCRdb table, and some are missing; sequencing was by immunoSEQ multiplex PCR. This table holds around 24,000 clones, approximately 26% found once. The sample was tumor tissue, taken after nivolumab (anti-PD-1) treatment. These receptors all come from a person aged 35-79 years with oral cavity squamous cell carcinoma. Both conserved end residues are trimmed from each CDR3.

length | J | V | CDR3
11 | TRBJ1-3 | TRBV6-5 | ASSDGASDTIY
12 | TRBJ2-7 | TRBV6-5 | ASSASPAGYEQY
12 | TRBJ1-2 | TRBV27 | ASSTREPVDGYT
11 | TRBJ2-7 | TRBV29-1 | SVSRDSLYEQY
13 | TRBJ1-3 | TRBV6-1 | ASSEKFISGNTIY
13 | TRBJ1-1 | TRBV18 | ASSPPRGPDTEAF
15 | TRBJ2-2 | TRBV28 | ASSLQRTGRRIGELF
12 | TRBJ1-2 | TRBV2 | ASSEGTPGPGYT
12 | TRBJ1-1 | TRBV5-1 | ASSLGQGKTEAF
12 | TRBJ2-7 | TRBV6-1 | ASSEEASSSEQY
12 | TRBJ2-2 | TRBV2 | ASSERVNTGELF
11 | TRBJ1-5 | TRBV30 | AWSWESNQPQH
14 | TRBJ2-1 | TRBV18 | ASSPPGGSSYNEQF
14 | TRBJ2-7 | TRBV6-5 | ASSYSILGSSYEQY
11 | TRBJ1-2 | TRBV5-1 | ASSSGQGMVYT
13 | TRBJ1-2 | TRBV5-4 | ASRSGQGAAYGYT
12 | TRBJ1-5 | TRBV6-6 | ASTYGGQGQPQH
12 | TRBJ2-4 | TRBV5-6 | ASSLEGEGNIQY
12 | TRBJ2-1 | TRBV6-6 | ASSYTRVYNEQF
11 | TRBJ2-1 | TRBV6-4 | ASSDRLAGKQF
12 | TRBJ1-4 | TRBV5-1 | ASSLGGTEEKLF
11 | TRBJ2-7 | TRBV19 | ASSITSSYEQY
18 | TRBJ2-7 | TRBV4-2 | ASSHPRAGLAGGKAYEQY
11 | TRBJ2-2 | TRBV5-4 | AFKREDTGELF
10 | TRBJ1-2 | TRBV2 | ASSASDGGST
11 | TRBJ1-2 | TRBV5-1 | ASSPGENYGYT
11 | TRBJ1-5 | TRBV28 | ASRSQEYQPQH
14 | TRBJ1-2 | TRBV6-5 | ASSSRPGQGNYGYT
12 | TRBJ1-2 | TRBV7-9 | ASSPPAVYYGYT
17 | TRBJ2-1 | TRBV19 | ASSISSLAGTSSYNEQF
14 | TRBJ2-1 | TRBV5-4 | ASSLDPSGNYNEQF
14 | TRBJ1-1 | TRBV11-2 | ASSFRQDYMNTEAF
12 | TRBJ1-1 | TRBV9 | ASSSSPGVTEAF
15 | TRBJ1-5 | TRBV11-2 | ASSLIRGTLEGQPQH
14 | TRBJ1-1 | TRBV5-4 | ASSLWGYGGNTEAF
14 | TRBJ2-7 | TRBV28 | ASSPGSHRGPYEQY
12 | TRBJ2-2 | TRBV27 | ASSLWQNTGELF
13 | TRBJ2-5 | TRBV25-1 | ASSDDTRGQETQY
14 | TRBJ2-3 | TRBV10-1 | ASSTSGRLGADTQY
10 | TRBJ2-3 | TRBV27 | ASSFNGDTQY
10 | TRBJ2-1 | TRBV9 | ASSVGTNEQF
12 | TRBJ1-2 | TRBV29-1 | SVEIFDGSDGYT
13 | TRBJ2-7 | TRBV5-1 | ASRRTSGTGYEQY
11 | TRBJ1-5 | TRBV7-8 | ASSLAGGQPQH
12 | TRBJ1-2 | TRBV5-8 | ASSLGGTLYGYT
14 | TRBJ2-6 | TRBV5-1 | ASSLGTVSGANVLT